The 30 T cell receptor beta chains below were found in one sample sequenced in a study of T-cell reconstitution after alpha-beta-depleted transplantation in children. Unique molecular identifiers were incorporated when the TCRbeta library was constructed. MiXCR, run by TCRdb on the PCR reads, gives a single entry per CDR3 protein. The table lists about 47,000 distinct CDR3 sequences, 40% to 60% of them singletons. Specimen: peripheral blood, collected before TCRalphabeta/CD19-depleted stem cell transplant. The receptors were sampled from a boy younger than two with SCID, due to receive a stem cell transplant.

This clonotype was observed many times. V and J are TRBV28 and TRBJ2-7; possibly TRBD2 for D (6 bases). Trimming left V 1 base short and J 1 base short, with 14 bases between. This CDR3 has 16 amino acids. Looked up from germline, CDR1 is MDHEN and CDR2 is SYDVKM. DNA of the CDR3: TGTGCCAGCAGTTTATTACCGGGACTCGGGTCCTACGAGCAGTACTTC. It codes for CASSLLPGLGSYEQYF.

The chain employs TRBV20-1 and TRBJ2-7, with 7 bases identical to TRBD1. CDR1 and CDR2 (germline): DFQATT, SNEGSKA (reference sequence). The CDR3 consists of 13 residues. The V segment lost 6 bases and the J segment 3 bases; nucleotides outside the gene matches: 8. The CDR3 region is CSAPRQGRYEQYF. The DNA of the CDR3 is TGCAGTGCACCGCGACAGGGACGCTACGAGCAGTACTTC.

The chain uses TRBV2 and TRBJ1-6; D unresolved. The germline gives CDR1 SNHLY, CDR2 FYNNEI. V was cut by 0 bases and J by 11 bases, with 14 bases left in between. The CDR3 length is 15 residues. The CDR3 nucleotides are TGTGCCAGCAGTGAAGCCGAGGGCCGAGGACCACCCCTCCACTTT. Its protein is CASSEAEGRGPPLHF.

The chain uses TRBV29-1 and TRBJ1-3, with unresolved D. Deletions cut 1 base from V and 0 bases from J, with 13 bases between. CDR3 length: 16 residues. Per the germline V gene, CDR1 is SQVTM and CDR2 is ANQGSEA. DNA of the CDR3: TGCAGCGTTGAAGGCGAAGGGCAGGTCTCTGGAAACACCATATATTTT. This codes for CSVEGEGQVSGNTIYF.

In its sample, this clonotype was seen many times. This chain links TRBV6-1 with TRBJ1-2, with 7 bases lining up with TRBD1. CDR1 and CDR2 from the germline V gene are MNHNS and SASEGT. CDR3 length equals 13 residues. Trimming cost V 4 bases and J 4 bases; bases outside gene matches: 3. CDR3 loop: CASSGTGAYGYTF. CDR3 in DNA: TGTGCCAGCAGTGGAACAGGGGCCTATGGCTACACCTTC.

The rearrangement joins TRBV5-5 to TRBJ2-7; D is ambiguous. V was cut by 4 bases and J by 4 bases, with 9 bases left in between. Germline V gene data show CDR1 as SGHKS and CDR2 as YYEKEE (reference sequence). The CDR3 runs 12 residues. This chain's CDR3 is CASSALGYEQYF. The CDR3 DNA reads TGTGCCAGCAGCGCTTTGGGGTACGAGCAGTACTTC.

This rearrangement joins TRBV18 to TRBJ1-5, with 11 bases aligning to TRBD1. The CDR3 runs 16 residues. J was trimmed by 4 bases and V by 3 bases; bases with no gene match: 5. The germline gives CDR1 KGHSH, CDR2 LQKENI. As DNA, the CDR3 is TGTGCCAGCTCACCGGGGACAGGGGGATGGAATCAGCCCCAGCATTTT. Its protein is CASSPGTGGWNQPQHF.

This clonotype has just a few counts. The chain has TRBV28 and TRBJ2-3; TRBD2 aligns across 13 bases. Germline lookup yields CDR1 MDHEN and CDR2 SYDVKM. The CDR3 extends over 16 amino acids. Trimming at V came to 4 bases and at J to 9 bases, leaving 10 bases not matched to a gene. For the CDR3, the DNA is TGTGCCAGCAGTTACCGGACTAGCGGGGGCCGCGAGACGCAGTATTTT. Its translation is CASSYRTSGGRETQYF.

The rearrangement uses TRBV6-6 and TRBJ1-2, with a tentative D call TRBD1 (5 bases). The ends were cut back, 7 bases at V and 8 bases at J, with 17 bases in the middle. The germline gives CDR1 MNHNY, CDR2 SVGAGI (reference sequence). The CDR3 runs to 13 residues. The CDR3, as DNA: TGTGCCAGCAACCCCTCCGGAGGGGACGGCTACACCTTC. Encoded protein: CASNPSGGDGYTF.

This clonotype was seen many times. The chain has TRBV5-1 and TRBJ2-1, with D perhaps TRBD1 or TRBD2 (6 bases each). The CDR3 runs to 17 residues. Germline-derived CDR1 and CDR2 are SGHRS and YFSETQ. V was clipped by 4 bases and J by 5 bases, with 22 bases between them. The CDR3 spells CASSRGQGSVGDNEQFF. The CDR3 region has the DNA TGCGCCAGCAGCCGGGGGCAGGGCAGCGTAGGGGACAATGAGCAGTTCTTC.

This clonotype was detected ten times or more. J is TRBJ1-1 and V is TRBV20-1; D is undetermined. The V and J ends lost 5 bases and 4 bases respectively, with 11 bases between them. This CDR3 has 12 residues. The V gene's germline CDR1 is DFQATT and CDR2 SNEGSKA (reference sequence). CDR3 region: CSAPGLGTEAFF. The CDR3 coding sequence is TGCAGTGCTCCCGGGTTGGGCACTGAAGCTTTCTTT.

As DNA, the CDR3 is TGTGCCAGCAGCTCAGGGCTCCTAAGCATTCAGTACTTC. Encoded protein: CASSSGLLSIQYF. J is TRBJ2-4 and V is TRBV7-2; weak D call: TRBD1 (5 bases). V shed 4 bases and J shed 9 bases, with 13 bases lying between them. The CDR3 loop spans 13 amino acids. Germline loops: CDR1 SGHTA, CDR2 FQGNSA.

The rearrangement uses TRBV6-4 and TRBJ2-1; D is unresolved. With 2 bases removed from V and 0 bases from J, the gap between germline ends came to 11 bases. The CDR3 loop spans 16 amino acids. Germline V lookup: CDR1 MRHNA, CDR2 SNTAGT. CDR3 in amino acids: CASSDGSRSSYNEQFF. In nucleotides, the CDR3 is TGTGCCAGCAGTGACGGCAGCCGGAGCTCCTACAATGAGCAGTTCTTC.

This chain joins TRBV6-4 and TRBJ2-2; 9 nucleotides align to TRBD1. The V gene's germline CDR1 is MRHNA and CDR2 SNTAGT. With V trimmed by 4 bases and J by 5 bases, 2 bases remained unmatched. The CDR3 has 14 amino acids. CDR3 amino acids: CASSGTGETGELFF. The CDR3 DNA follows: TGTGCCAGCAGTGGGACAGGGGAGACCGGGGAGCTGTTTTTT.

This clonotype showed up just a few times. At one of its ends the junction is not consistent with the germline gene, which may arise from a read error. This chain joins TRBV7-7 and TRBJ2-3; no definite D call. Looked up from germline, CDR1 is SSHAT and CDR2 is FNYEAQ (reference sequence). The CDR3 consists of 16 residues. This CDR3 is CASSLTIDTFTDTQYF. CDR3 sequence (DNA): TGTGCTAGCAGCTTAACCATAGATACCTTCACAGATACGCAGTATTTT.

This sequence joins TRBV29-1 and TRBJ1-2; weak D call: TRBD1 (5 bases). Germline V gene data show CDR1 as SQVTM and CDR2 as ANQGSEA. Trimming took off 1 base at V and 8 bases at J, with 5 bases between the two ends. This CDR3 has 10 residues. This CDR3 is CSVEGGGYTF. The CDR3 DNA is TGCAGCGTTGAAGGGGGCGGCTACACCTTC.

This clonotype was observed at least ten times. This sequence joins TRBV7-8 and TRBJ1-6, with D maybe TRBD1 (5 bases). Trimming removed 1 base at V and 0 bases at J, with 13 bases between. CDR3 length: 18 residues. Germline V gene data show CDR1 as SGHVS and CDR2 as FQNEAQ. CDR3 sequence reads: CASSLGAGQSSYNSPLHF. As DNA, the CDR3 is TGTGCCAGCAGCTTAGGGGCAGGGCAGAGCTCCTATAATTCACCCCTCCACTTT. Using reference TRBV7-8 and TRBJ1-6 for the parts outside the CDR3, the full variable domain is GAGVSQSPRYKVAKRGQDVALRCDPISGHVSLFWYQQALGQGPEFLTYFQNEAQLDKSGLPSDRFFAERPEGSVSTLKIQRTQQEDSAVYLCASSLGAGQSSYNSPLHFGNGTRLTVT.

The chain has TRBV29-1 and TRBJ2-4, with D perhaps matching TRBD2 (5 bases). V lost 0 bases, J lost 6 bases, and 12 bases lay in between. The CDR3 covers 14 residues. Germline V gives CDR1 SQVTM, CDR2 ANQGSEA. In DNA, the CDR3 is TGCAGCGTTGAAGACGGGGTCGAGGGAAACATTCAGTACTTC. Translated, it gives CSVEDGVEGNIQYF.

The chain joins TRBV27 to TRBJ2-3, with D uncertain. The CDR3 has 15 residues. Trimming left V 3 bases short and J 2 bases short, with 12 bases between. Germline-derived CDR1 and CDR2 are MNHEY and SMNVEV (reference sequence). In nucleotides, the CDR3 is TGTGCCAGCAGTTTTCGGGCAGGTCACACAGATACGCAGTATTTT. This sequence encodes CASSFRAGHTDTQYF.

The chain employs TRBV6-4 and TRBJ1-2; no clear D gene. Germline CDR1 MRHNA, CDR2 SNTAGT. This CDR3 region has 13 residues. V lost 0 bases and J 11 bases, leaving 13 bases between the germline ends. The DNA of the CDR3 is TGTGCCAGCAGTGACTCCGAACTTAGTGGGTACACCTTC. Residues: CASSDSELSGYTF.

The chain links TRBV20-1 to TRBJ2-5, with D perhaps given as TRBD1 or TRBD2 (5 bases each). V lost 3 bases and J 2 bases, leaving 10 bases between the germline ends. The CDR3 spans 13 residues. Per germline, CDR1 DFQATT and CDR2 SNEGSKA (reference sequence). For the CDR3, the DNA is TGCAGTGCTAGCGGGGCATATCAAGAGACCCAGTACTTC. Translated, it gives CSASGAYQETQYF.

This clonotype was observed once. This sequence joins TRBV6-1 and TRBJ1-3, with D perhaps TRBD1 (6 bases). CDR1 is MNHNS, CDR2 SASEGT, per germline. The germline V and J ends were trimmed by 6 bases and 4 bases, with 19 bases remaining between them. The CDR3 runs to 16 residues. CDR3 sequence reads: CASSAGAGGRGNTIYF. CDR3 nucleotides: TGTGCCAGCAGCGCGGGTGCGGGGGGGCGCGGAAACACCATATATTTT.

V gene TRBV10-3 combines with J gene TRBJ2-1; TRBD1 matches at 7 bases. This CDR3 comprises 15 residues. V shed 8 bases, J shed 0 bases, and the junction held 7 bases outside the gene matches. The germline V gene has CDR1 ENHRY and CDR2 SYGVKD. The CDR3, as DNA: TGTGCCATCGGGACAGCCGTTAGCTCCTACAATGAGCAGTTCTTC. This translates into CAIGTAVSSYNEQFF.

The chain employs TRBV11-2 and TRBJ2-3, with 15 bases fitting TRBD2. CDR3 length equals 16 residues. In germline, CDR1 is SGHAT, CDR2 FQNNGV. The V and J ends lost 5 bases and 5 bases, in that order; junction bases with no gene match: 5. CDR3 DNA sequence: TGTGCCAGCAGCCCCGGACTAGCGGGGGGGCAAGATACGCAGTATTTT. The encoded protein is CASSPGLAGGQDTQYF.

J is TRBJ2-3 and V is TRBV28; D tentatively reads TRBD1 or TRBD2 (5 bases each). The ends were cut back, 3 bases at V and 0 bases at J, with 13 bases in the middle. CDR1 and CDR2 (germline): MDHEN, SYDVKM. The CDR3 loop spans 16 amino acids. CDR3 nucleotide sequence: TGTGCCAGCAGTTTGGGGGTGAGGGATAGCACAGATACGCAGTATTTT. It encodes CASSLGVRDSTDTQYF.

This chain connects TRBV6-5 to TRBJ2-5; TRBD2 matches 9 bases. CDR3 length: 16 amino acids. Losses at the gene ends were 3 bases for V and 1 base for J; bases not matched to a gene: 6. Germline loops: CDR1 MNHEY, CDR2 SVGAGI. The CDR3 is CASSYTLAGLQETQYF. As DNA, the CDR3 is TGTGCCAGCAGTTATACCCTAGCGGGGCTCCAAGAGACCCAGTACTTC.

The chain combines TRBV24-1 with TRBJ2-3, with a possible D match to TRBD2 (5 bases). V lost 5 bases and J 8 bases, leaving 13 bases between the germline ends. The CDR3 runs 13 residues. Germline V lookup: CDR1 KGHDR, CDR2 SFDVKD. The DNA for the CDR3 is TGTGCCACCAGTGTGATAGTAGGAGGTACGCAGTATTTT. Translation gives CATSVIVGGTQYF.

This chain links TRBV2 with TRBJ1-2; D not resolved. With 2 bases removed from V and 6 bases from J, the gap between germline ends came to 13 bases. The length of the CDR3 is 14 residues. Germline V CDR1 and CDR2: SNHLY, FYNNEI. CDR3 nucleotides: TGTGCCAGCAGTGAAATAGGGCCACCTGATGGCTACACCTTC. Amino acid sequence: CASSEIGPPDGYTF. Full variable domain (rest looked up from reference TRBV2 and TRBJ1-2): EPEVTQTPSHQVTQMGQEVILRCVPISNHLYFYWYRQILGQKVEFLVSFYNNEISEKSEIFDDQFSVERPDGSNFTLKIRSTKLEDSAMYFCASSEIGPPDGYTFGSGTRLTVV.

This clonotype was seen a few times. V is TRBV7-9 and J is TRBJ1-2; D is unresolved. The length of the CDR3 is 12 residues. The V gene lost 0 bases and the J gene lost 8 bases, with 7 bases spanning the gap. CDR1 and CDR2 (germline): SEHNR, FQNEAQ (reference sequence). Here the CDR3 DNA reads TGTGCCAGCAGCTTAGCGCTCGAGGGCTACACCTTC. Translation: CASSLALEGYTF.

The V and J genes are TRBV20-1 and TRBJ2-7; D is possibly TRBD2 (5 bases). Trimming left V 7 bases short and J 0 bases short, with 7 bases between. The CDR3 has 11 residues. Germline V CDR1 and CDR2: DFQATT, SNEGSKA (reference sequence). This CDR3 reads CSGESSYEQYF. The CDR3 DNA reads TGCAGTGGGGAGAGCTCCTACGAGCAGTACTTC.